This TCR beta chain was found in a study of CXCR3-negative and CXCR3-positive naive CD8 T cells. Study-level results: With CXCR3 expression partially decreased after cryopreservation, most assays relied on fresh PBMCs. Hydrophobicity was higher for TRB CDR3s found in CXCR3-positive naive cells than in CXCR3-negative naive cells. Similar levels of surface CD5 were seen between naive subsets; TCR strength was inferred from TRB CDR3 properties. Diversity proved comparably high across both naive subsets and much lower in memory CD8+ cells. Memory cells showed distinct TRBV-TRBJ patterns, while the two naive subsets matched.

CDR3 length equals 14 residues. Germline V gene sequence: CDR1 SGHTA, CDR2 FQGNSA. A note on this clonotype: As yet, its antigen is unknown.

Researchers prepared the TRB cDNA libraries using 5' RACE with UMI labels. TCRdb reanalyzed the 5' RACE reads and collapses them to one entry per CDR3 protein, without DNA. The clone table shows roughly 110,000 distinct CDR3 sequences, with the ten largest holding more than 0.35%. Sequences were obtained from naive CXCR3+ CD8+ T cells from blood. Stated subset: CD45RO-CCR7+CD27+CD95- naive CD8+ T cells expressing CXCR3 (TNR3+). This clonotype originated in a human donor in good health. Some clones in this sample may be carry-over from other donors' samples. The chain joins TRBV7-2 to TRBJ1-6. CDR3 sequence reads: CASKREVGYSPLHF. Variable domain in full (rest from reference TRBV7-2 and TRBJ1-6): GAGVSQSPSNKVTEKGKDVELRCDPISGHTALYWYRQSLGQGLEFLIYFQGNSAPDKSGLPSDRFSAERTGGSVSTLTIQRTQQEDSAVYLCASKREVGYSPLHFGNGTRLTVT.